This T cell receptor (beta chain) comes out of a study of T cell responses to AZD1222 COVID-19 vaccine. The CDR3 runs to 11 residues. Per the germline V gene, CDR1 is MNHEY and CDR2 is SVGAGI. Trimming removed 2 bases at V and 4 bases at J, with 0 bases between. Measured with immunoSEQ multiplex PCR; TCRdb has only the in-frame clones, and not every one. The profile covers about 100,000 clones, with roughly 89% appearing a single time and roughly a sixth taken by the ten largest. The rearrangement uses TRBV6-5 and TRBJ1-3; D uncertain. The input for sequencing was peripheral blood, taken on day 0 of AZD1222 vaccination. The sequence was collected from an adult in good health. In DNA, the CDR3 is TGTGCCAGCAGTTACGGAAACACCATATATTTT. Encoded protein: CASSYGNTIYF.